The 20 T cell receptor beta chains below were found in one sample sequenced in a study of blood T cells in healthy people across ages. A second PCR of about 7 to 12 cycles used a sample-barcoded 5' primer and a J-beta primer mix. TCRdb used MiXCR to reprocess the 5' RACE reads, holding one entry per CDR3 protein. The sample contains fewer than 2 million distinct CDR3 sequences, approximately 40% of which appear only once. Sample: blood. All receptors come from a human donor in good health.

As for this clonotype: This may come from a read error, since a much larger clone is one base off. The chain combines TRBV20-1 with TRBJ1-2; the D is unclear. The CDR3 runs to 14 residues. Germline V gene lookup returns CDR1 DFQATT and CDR2 SNEGSKA (reference sequence). The CDR3: CGASPPAGPMSYTF. The CDR3 DNA reads as TGCGGTGCTAGTCCCCCGGCGGGTCCTATGAGCTACACCTTC.

The table lists this clonotype with a few counts. The V and J genes are TRBV11-2 and TRBJ2-5; D gene ambiguous. The length of the CDR3 is 11 residues. The germline V gene encodes CDR1 SGHAT and CDR2 FQNNGV. V was clipped by 5 bases and J by 5 bases, with 6 bases between them. The CDR3 protein is CASSASETQYF. The DNA for the CDR3 is TGTGCCAGCAGCGCCAGTGAGACCCAGTACTTC.

V usage is TRBV12-3 or TRBV12-4 and J usage is TRBJ2-5; a possible D gene is TRBD1 (5 bases). The CDR3 covers 12 residues. Trimming shortened V by 3 bases and J by 11 bases, and 13 bases separated the two germline ends. CDR3: CASSFRTKGQYF. CDR3 nucleotides: TGTGCCAGCAGTTTCCGGACAAAGGGGCAGTACTTC.

The chain employs TRBV4-3 and TRBJ1-2, with 7 bases identical to TRBD1. The germline V gene has CDR1 LGHNA and CDR2 YSLEER. CDR3 size: 15 residues. The V segment lost 4 bases and the J segment 3 bases; nucleotides outside the gene matches: 8. Here the CDR3 DNA reads TGCGCCAGCAGCCCTCTACAGGGGTACGACTATGGCTACACCTTC. It translates to CASSPLQGYDYGYTF.

CDR3 sequence (DNA): TGTGCCAGCAGCTTAGCGGGGGGGCGGGTCGATGAGCAGTTCTTC. Its translation is CASSLAGGRVDEQFF. The chain uses TRBV6-5 and TRBJ2-1; 11 bases are a match to TRBD2. The J segment lost 8 bases and the V segment lost 6 bases, leaving 9 bases of the junction unmatched. Germline V gives CDR1 MNHEY, CDR2 SVGAGI. The CDR3 length is 15 residues.

This sequence joins TRBV6-5 and TRBJ2-3; 9 nucleotides agree with TRBD1. This CDR3 is built from 15 residues. V shed 4 bases and J 4 bases; nucleotides not matched to a gene: 6. CDR1 MNHEY and CDR2 SVGAGI come from the germline V gene. The CDR3 sequence is CASSSRGQGADTQYF. DNA for the CDR3: TGTGCCAGCAGTTCCCGGGGACAGGGAGCAGATACGCAGTATTTT.

V usage is TRBV7-9 and J usage is TRBJ2-1, with TRBD2 matching over 13 bases. TRBJ2-7 explains the end of the DNA better; the J call may be wrong. Germline lookup yields CDR1 SEHNR and CDR2 FQNEAQ (reference sequence). This CDR3 spans 17 amino acids. The CDR3 spells CASSSQLAGGPYNEQYF. CDR3 bases: TGTGCCAGCAGCTCCCAACTAGCGGGGGGGCCTTACAATGAGCAGTACTTC.

V and J are TRBV7-8 and TRBJ2-5; perhaps TRBD1 as D (5 bases). Looked up from germline, CDR1 is SGHVS and CDR2 is FQNEAQ. Trimming stripped 7 bases from V and 5 bases from J, with 14 bases between. This CDR3 has 13 amino acids. The CDR3 reads CASTARVGETQYF. The CDR3 DNA follows: TGTGCCAGCACCGCCAGGGTGGGGGAGACCCAGTACTTC. The full variable domain, in which reference TRBV7-8 and TRBJ2-5 provide the parts outside the CDR3, is GAGVSQSPRYKVAKRGQDVALRCDPISGHVSLFWYQQALGQGPEFLTYFQNEAQLDKSGLPSDRFFAERPEGSVSTLKIQRTQQEDSAVYLCASTARVGETQYFGPGTRLLVL.

This clonotype turned up a few times. The genes are TRBV12-3 or TRBV12-4 and TRBJ2-3, with D maybe TRBD1 (10 bases). The CDR3 runs 21 residues. V lost 3 bases to trimming and J lost 6 bases, with 34 bases between them. CDR3 nucleotide sequence: TGTGCCAGCAGTTTCCAGGCATTGGGACAGGGGACGCGGGGGGGCGACGATACGCAGTATTTT. It codes for CASSFQALGQGTRGGDDTQYF.

This clonotype has just a few counts. V gene TRBV18 combines with J gene TRBJ2-7; 9 positions match TRBD2. This CDR3 contains 17 residues. The V gene end was trimmed by 3 bases and the J gene end by 0 bases; junction bases not matched to a gene: 9. The V gene's germline CDR1 is KGHSH and CDR2 LQKENI. CDR3 sequence: CASSPSTSGWSSYEQYF. In DNA form, the CDR3 reads TGTGCCAGCTCACCGAGCACTAGCGGGTGGAGCTCCTACGAGCAGTACTTC.

This clonotype has a handful of counts. The chain joins TRBV29-1 to TRBJ2-6; TRBD1 or TRBD2 may be the D gene (5 bases each). Germline-derived CDR1 and CDR2 are SQVTM and ANQGSEA. The CDR3 is made up of 13 amino acids. V shed 7 bases and J shed 4 bases, with 11 bases lying between them. The CDR3 reads CSAGDPGANVLTF. CDR3 nucleotide sequence: TGCAGCGCTGGGGACCCAGGGGCCAACGTCCTGACTTTC.

The gene calls are TRBV7-2 and TRBJ2-1; D gene uncertain. Germline loops: CDR1 SGHTA, CDR2 FQGNSA. The V gene lost 0 bases and the J gene lost 1 base, with 7 bases spanning the gap. The CDR3 totals 15 residues. The CDR3 region has the DNA TGTGCCAGCAGCTTAGCCCCCTTGTCCTACAATGAGCAGTTCTTC. Amino acid sequence: CASSLAPLSYNEQFF.

With respect to this clonotype: The junction and the germline gene differ at one end; a read error may be behind it. The chain combines TRBV3-1 with TRBJ1-3, with 8 bases matching TRBD1. Per the germline V gene, CDR1 is LGHDT and CDR2 is YNNKEL (reference sequence). The CDR3 is 15 amino acids. The CDR3 loop is CASSGGQGAGNTIYF. DNA of the CDR3: TGTGCCAGCAGCGGAGGACAGGGTGCTGGGAACACCATATATTTT.

The rearrangement uses TRBV10-3 and TRBJ1-6; 7 bases are a match to TRBD1. V dropped 2 bases and J dropped 8; count of bases not matched to a gene: 6. CDR3 size: 15 residues. CDR1 is ENHRY, CDR2 SYGVKD, per germline. The chain's CDR3 is CAISEDRVGYSPLHF. The DNA for the CDR3 is TGTGCCATCAGTGAGGACAGGGTTGGGTATTCACCCCTCCACTTT.

V and J are TRBV6-2 or TRBV6-3 and TRBJ2-7; D perhaps matches TRBD2 (7 bases). The germline V gene encodes CDR1 MNHEY and CDR2 SVGEGT. The V gene lost 8 bases and the J gene lost 3 bases, with 14 bases spanning the gap. The CDR3 is 13 residues long. DNA for the CDR3: TGTGCCAGCGTCCAGGGGAGGGACTACGAGCAGTACTTC. It yields the protein CASVQGRDYEQYF.

This chain uses TRBV7-2 with TRBJ2-7; D gene unclear. The tail of the sequence fits TRBJ2-5 better, so the J call may be wrong. The germline V gene encodes CDR1 SGHTA and CDR2 FQGNSA. This CDR3 has 11 amino acids. CDR3 loop: CASSSMGTQYF. The CDR3, as DNA: TGTGCCAGCAGCTCGATGGGGACCCAGTACTTC.

This clonotype turned up a few times. CDR3 nucleotides: TGTGCCAGCAGTTTACGGGGGTGGAATGTAAAGACTGAAGCTTTCTTT. It is translated as CASSLRGWNVKTEAFF. V gene TRBV27 combines with J gene TRBJ1-1, with D tentatively TRBD1 (5 bases). The ends were cut back, 2 bases at V and 5 bases at J, with 18 bases in the middle. Germline V CDR1 and CDR2: MNHEY, SMNVEV (reference sequence). This CDR3 contains 16 residues.

This clonotype has only a few counts. The chain is built from TRBV12-3 or TRBV12-4 and TRBJ2-1, with 9 bases identical to TRBD2. V was pared by 8 bases and J by 1 base, with 9 bases of the junction left unmatched. The CDR3 loop spans 16 amino acids. This chain's CDR3 is CASSPVGLASYNEQFF. The CDR3 coding sequence is TGTGCCAGCTCCCCCGTGGGACTAGCTTCCTACAATGAGCAGTTCTTC.

The rearrangement joins TRBV6-6 to TRBJ2-4; TRBD2 is a possible D gene (7 bases). Judging by the DNA end, TRBJ2-5 fits better; the J call may be wrong. The CDR3 totals 14 residues. Germline V gene sequence: CDR1 MNHNY, CDR2 SVGAGI (reference sequence). The DNA for the CDR3 is TGTGCCAGCAGTTACCGGGCAGGGGAGGGGACCCAGTACTTC. Its protein product is CASSYRAGEGTQYF.

As DNA, the CDR3 is TGTGCCACCAGCACAGGTCTTACCCACGAGCAGTACTTC. Protein: CATSTGLTHEQYF. This sequence joins TRBV15 and TRBJ2-5; D ambiguous. The DNA end lines up better with TRBJ2-7; the J call may be wrong. CDR1 is LNHNV, CDR2 YYDKDF, per germline (reference sequence). The CDR3 spans 13 residues.